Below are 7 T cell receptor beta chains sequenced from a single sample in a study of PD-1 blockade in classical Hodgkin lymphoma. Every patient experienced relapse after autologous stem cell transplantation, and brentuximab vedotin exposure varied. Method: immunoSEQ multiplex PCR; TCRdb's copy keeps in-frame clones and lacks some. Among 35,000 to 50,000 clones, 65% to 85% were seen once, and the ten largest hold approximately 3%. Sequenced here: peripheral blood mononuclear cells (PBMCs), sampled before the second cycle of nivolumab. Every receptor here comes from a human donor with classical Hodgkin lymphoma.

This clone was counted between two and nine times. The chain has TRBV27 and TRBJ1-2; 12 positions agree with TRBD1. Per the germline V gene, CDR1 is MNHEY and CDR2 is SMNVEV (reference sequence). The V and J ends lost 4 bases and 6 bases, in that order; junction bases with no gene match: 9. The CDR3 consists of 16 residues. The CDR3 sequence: CASSYKPGQGADGYTF. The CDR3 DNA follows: TGTGCCAGCAGTTATAAACCGGGACAGGGGGCGGATGGCTACACCTTC.

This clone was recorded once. The CDR3 nucleotides are TGTGCCAGCAGCGTCAGTGCGGGGGGACAGGGAACCACAGATACGCAGTATTTT. Protein: CASSVSAGGQGTTDTQYF. V and J are TRBV7-7 and TRBJ2-3, with D possibly being TRBD1 (9 bases). CDR1 SSHAT and CDR2 FNYEAQ come from the germline V gene (reference sequence). The CDR3 has 18 residues. The V gene lost 5 bases and the J gene lost 2 bases, with 23 bases spanning the gap.

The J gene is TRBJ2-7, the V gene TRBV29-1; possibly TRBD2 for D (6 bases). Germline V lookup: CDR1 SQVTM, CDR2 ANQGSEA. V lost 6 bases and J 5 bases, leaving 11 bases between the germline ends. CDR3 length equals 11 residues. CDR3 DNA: TGCAGCGTAAGACTAGAGGACGAGCAGTACTTC. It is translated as CSVRLEDEQYF.

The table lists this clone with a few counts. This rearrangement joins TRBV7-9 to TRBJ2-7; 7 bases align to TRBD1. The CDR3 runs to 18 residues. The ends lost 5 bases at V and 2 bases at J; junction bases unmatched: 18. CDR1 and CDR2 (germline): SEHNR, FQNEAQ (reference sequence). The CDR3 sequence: CASSPVDRIGKLTYEQYF. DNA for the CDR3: TGTGCCAGCAGCCCAGTGGACAGGATCGGGAAACTGACCTACGAGCAGTACTTC.

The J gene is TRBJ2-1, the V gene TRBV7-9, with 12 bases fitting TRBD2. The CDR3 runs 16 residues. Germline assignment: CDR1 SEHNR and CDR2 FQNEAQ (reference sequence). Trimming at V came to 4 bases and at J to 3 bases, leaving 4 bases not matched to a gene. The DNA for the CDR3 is TGTGCCAGCAGCTCCTTACTAGCGGGGGGCTACAATGAGCAGTTCTTC. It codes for CASSSLLAGGYNEQFF.

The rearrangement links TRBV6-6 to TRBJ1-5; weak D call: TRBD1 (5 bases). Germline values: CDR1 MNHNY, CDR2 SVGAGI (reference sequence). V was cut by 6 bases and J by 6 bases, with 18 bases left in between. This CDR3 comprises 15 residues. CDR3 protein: CASSFSPGGSQPQHF. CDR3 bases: TGTGCCAGCAGCTTCTCGCCCGGGGGGAGTCAGCCCCAGCATTTT.

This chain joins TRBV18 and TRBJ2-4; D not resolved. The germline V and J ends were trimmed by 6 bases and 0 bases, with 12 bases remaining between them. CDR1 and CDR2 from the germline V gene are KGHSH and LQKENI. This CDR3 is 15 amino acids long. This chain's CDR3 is CASSGREIAKNIQYF. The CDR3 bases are TGTGCCAGCTCTGGTCGCGAAATAGCCAAAAACATTCAGTACTTC.